The sample holds a few counts of the clone carrying this TCR beta chain. V was clipped by 6 bases and J by 1 base, with 15 bases between them. Germline values: CDR1 MNHEY, CDR2 SMNVEV (reference sequence). This CDR3 is 16 amino acids long. TCRdb passed the RT-PCR reads through MiXCR, listing each CDR3 protein once. The table includes about a million distinct CDR3 sequences, around 17% detected once. This record comes from a study of patients and donors after allogeneic stem cell transplantation. The sequencing sample was made of blood, either unsorted or a sorted T cell fraction (not recorded which). The chain carries TRBV27 and TRBJ2-2; unclear D gene. The sequence derives from a human donor who was either an allogeneic HSCT recipient or a stem cell or donor lymphocyte infusion donor (not recorded which). It is not recorded whose cells these are; they may come from a transplant donor. The CDR3 loop reads CASSDPIWRNTGELFF. For the CDR3, the DNA is TGTGCCAGCAGCGATCCAATATGGAGGAACACCGGGGAGCTGTTTTTT.